This TCR beta chain originates from a study of blood T cell repertoires in COVID-19. From germline, CDR1 is GTSNPN and CDR2 SVGIG (reference sequence). V was trimmed by 7 bases and J by 1 base, leaving 13 bases between them. This CDR3 has 13 amino acids. Study processing details: Quantification of nucleated cells was approximated via reference gene primer amplification. Only in-frame clones appear in the TCRdb table, and some are missing; sequencing was by immunoSEQ multiplex PCR. The V and J calls and clone size are taken from that table; D and trimming were inferred from the DNA. The sample has about 120,000 clones; 81% are singletons.

Sequencing input: peripheral blood. The TCR originated in a human donor in a cohort sampled during active COVID-19. V gene TRBV30 combines with J gene TRBJ1-1, with D tentatively TRBD1 (6 bases). The CDR3, as DNA: TGTGCCTTGCACAGGGCGGCGAACACTGAAGCTTTCTTT. Its translation is CALHRAANTEAFF.